A single sample is the source of the 4 T cell receptor beta chains below, sequenced in a study of Graves' ophthalmopathy and Graves' hyperthyroidism. For repertoire sequencing, the TCR beta CDR3 regions were amplified from RNA transcripts. HTBI primers were employed in first-round RT-PCR, then a second-round multiplex PCR followed. MiXCR, run by TCRdb on the multiplex PCR reads, gives a single entry per CDR3 protein. The sample includes around 600,000 distinct CDR3 sequences, more than 40% of them seen just once. Input material: peripheral blood. Receptors were obtained from an adult man with Graves' ophthalmopathy.

Regarding this clonotype: Compared with germline, one end of the junction differs, possibly owing to a read error. CDR3 nucleotides: TGTGCCAGCAGTGAACAGGAGAGGACCGGGGGGCTGTTTTTT. It translates to CASSEQERTGGLFF. The chain is built from TRBV25-1 and TRBJ2-2, with D possibly being TRBD2 (6 bases). From germline, CDR1 is MGHDK and CDR2 SYGVNS. This CDR3 is built from 14 residues.

About this clonotype: A clone one base away is much larger, so this may be a read error. This sequence joins TRBV7-2 and TRBJ2-5, with unresolved D. The CDR3 is 14 residues long. Per the germline V gene, CDR1 is SGHTA and CDR2 is FQGNSA. This CDR3 is CAGSLGVRKETQYF. The CDR3 region has the DNA TGTGCCGGCAGCTTAGGTGTCAGAAAAGAGACCCAGTACTTC.

This clonotype occurred many times. CDR3: CASSLAHTEAFF. DNA of the CDR3: TGTGCCAGCAGCTTAGCCCACACTGAAGCTTTCTTT. The chain links TRBV7-9 to TRBJ1-1, with D uncertain. This CDR3 is 12 amino acids long. The germline gives CDR1 SEHNR, CDR2 FQNEAQ (reference sequence). Trimming removed 0 bases at V and 3 bases at J, with 2 bases between.

This clonotype was observed at least ten times. The rearrangement uses TRBV19 and TRBJ2-7; 9 positions agree with TRBD1. With V trimmed by 8 bases and J by 7 bases, 12 bases remained unmatched. CDR3 length equals 14 residues. Germline CDR1 is LNHDA and CDR2 is SQIVND (reference sequence). The DNA of the CDR3 is TGTGCCAGTGCCACAGGGGGCTTCCCCGAGGAGCAGTACTTC. Translated: CASATGGFPEEQYF.